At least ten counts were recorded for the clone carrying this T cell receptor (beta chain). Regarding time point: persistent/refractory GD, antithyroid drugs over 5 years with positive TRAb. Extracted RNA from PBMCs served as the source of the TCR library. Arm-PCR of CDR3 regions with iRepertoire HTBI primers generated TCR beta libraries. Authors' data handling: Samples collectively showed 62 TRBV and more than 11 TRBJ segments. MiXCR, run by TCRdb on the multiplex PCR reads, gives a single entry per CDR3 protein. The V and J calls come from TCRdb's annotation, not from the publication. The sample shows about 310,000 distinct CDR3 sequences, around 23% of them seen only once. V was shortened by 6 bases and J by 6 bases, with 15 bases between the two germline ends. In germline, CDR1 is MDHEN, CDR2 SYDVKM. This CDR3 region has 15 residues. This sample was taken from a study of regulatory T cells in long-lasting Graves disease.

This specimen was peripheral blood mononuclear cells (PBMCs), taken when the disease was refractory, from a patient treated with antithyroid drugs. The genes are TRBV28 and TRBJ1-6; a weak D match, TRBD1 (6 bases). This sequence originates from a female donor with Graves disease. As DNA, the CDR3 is TGTGCCAGCAGCCTGACCGACAGGTCTAATTCACCCCTCCACTTT. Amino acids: CASSLTDRSNSPLHF.